Listed below are T cell receptor beta chains from one sample, sequenced in a study of OX40 agonist ivuxolimab in advanced cancers. The method was immunoSEQ multiplex PCR; TCRdb's version includes in-frame clones alone and lacks a portion of them. The sample has about 18,000 clones; roughly 73% are singletons. Sequenced material: CD4+ or CD8+ T cells sorted from blood, taken in a trial of the OX40 agonist ivuxolimab. The receptors come from an adult with an advanced solid tumor such as melanoma, head and neck, liver or kidney cancer. The CDR3 runs from the conserved cysteine through the conserved F or W. D genes are given only for firm matches. For some rows the clone size is stated as once, few or many, or as a class when expanded; others skip it.

J gene: TRBJ2-3
clone size: -
D gene: -
V gene: TRBV7-9
CDR3 DNA: TGTGCCAGCAGCCTGGGCGTCTTCACAGATACGCAGTATTTT
CDR3 protein: CASSLGVFTDTQYF

J gene: TRBJ1-2
clone size: -
D gene: TRBD1
V gene: TRBV6-5
CDR3 DNA: TGTGCCAGCAGTTCCCTGGACAGGGGAGGAGGCTACACCTTC
CDR3 protein: CASSSLDRGGGYTF

J gene: TRBJ2-7
clone size: -
D gene: TRBD2
V gene: TRBV27
CDR3 DNA: TGTGCCAGCAGTTCCGGGACTAGCGGGGAGTACGAGCAGTACTTC
CDR3 protein: CASSSGTSGEYEQYF

J gene: TRBJ1-1
clone size: -
D gene: -
V gene: TRBV21-1
CDR3 DNA: TGTGCCAGCAGCAGTGGACAGGGGGAACGGAACACTGAAGCTTTCTTT
CDR3 protein: CASSSGQGERNTEAFF

J gene: TRBJ2-5
clone size: -
D gene: -
V gene: TRBV25-1
CDR3 DNA: TGTGCCAGCAGCCCCTCTGGGACTTTCCAAGAGACCCAGTACTTC
CDR3 protein: CASSPSGTFQETQYF

J gene: TRBJ2-7
clone size: -
D gene: -
V gene: TRBV7-9
CDR3 DNA: TGTGCCAGCAGCTTTCATCAGGGGCTATACGAGCAGTACTTC
CDR3 protein: CASSFHQGLYEQYF

J gene: TRBJ1-4
clone size: once
D gene: -
V gene: TRBV6-5
CDR3 DNA: TGTGCCAGCAGTCAACAGGGAGGAAATGAAAAACTGTTTTTT
CDR3 protein: CASSQQGGNEKLFF

J gene: TRBJ1-1
clone size: -
D gene: -
V gene: TRBV4-1
CDR3 DNA: TGCGCCAGCAGCCAAGCACATCCCCGAGAAGCTTTCTTT
CDR3 protein: CASSQAHPREAFF

J gene: TRBJ2-3
clone size: -
D gene: -
V gene: TRBV19
CDR3 DNA: TGTGCCAGTAGTATGCAGGAGTTCACAGATACGCAGTATTTT
CDR3 protein: CASSMQEFTDTQYF

J gene: TRBJ2-7
clone size: -
D gene: -
V gene: TRBV5-4
CDR3 DNA: TGTGCCAGCAGCTTGGATTCCCAGCCGATGAGCTCCTACGAGCAGTACTTC
CDR3 protein: CASSLDSQPMSSYEQYF

J gene: TRBJ2-2
clone size: -
D gene: -
V gene: TRBV4-1
CDR3 DNA: TGCGCCAGCAGCCAACCGGGACATAACACCGGGGAGCTGTTTTTT
CDR3 protein: CASSQPGHNTGELFF

J gene: TRBJ2-7
clone size: -
D gene: -
V gene: TRBV30
CDR3 DNA: TGTGCCTGGACCCCCGAGATCTCCTACGAGCAGTACTTC
CDR3 protein: CAWTPEISYEQYF

J gene: TRBJ1-2
clone size: -
D gene: -
V gene: TRBV30
CDR3 DNA: TGTGCCTGGAGTTTCGATGGCGATACTAACTATGGCTACACCTTC
CDR3 protein: CAWSFDGDTNYGYTF

J gene: TRBJ2-7
clone size: -
D gene: -
V gene: TRBV19
CDR3 DNA: TGTGCCAGTAGTATAGGGGGGTACGAGCAGTACTTC
CDR3 protein: CASSIGGYEQYF

J gene: TRBJ1-3
clone size: -
D gene: -
V gene: TRBV5-4
CDR3 DNA: TGTGCCAGCAGCTTGGCCGGGACAGGAAACACCATATATTTT
CDR3 protein: CASSLAGTGNTIYF

J gene: TRBJ2-2
clone size: -
D gene: -
V gene: TRBV7-9
CDR3 DNA: TGTGCCAGCAGCCTGCCTGTGGGGGCGAACACCGGGGAGCTGTTTTTT
CDR3 protein: CASSLPVGANTGELFF

J gene: TRBJ2-7
clone size: -
D gene: TRBD1
V gene: TRBV6-6
CDR3 DNA: TGTGCCAGCAGTCATCCCGGGACAGGGGTAGACGAGCAGTACTTC
CDR3 protein: CASSHPGTGVDEQYF

J gene: TRBJ1-2
clone size: few
D gene: TRBD1
V gene: TRBV7-2
CDR3 DNA: TGTGCCAGCAGCTTAAAGCAGGGGGGGGACTATGGCTACACCTTC
CDR3 protein: CASSLKQGGDYGYTF

J gene: TRBJ1-1
clone size: large
D gene: -
V gene: TRBV5-1
CDR3 DNA: TGCGCCAGCAAAGGAGGGAACACTGAAGCTTTCTTT
CDR3 protein: CASKGGNTEAFF

J gene: TRBJ2-7
clone size: -
D gene: TRBD1
V gene: TRBV11-2
CDR3 DNA: TGTGCCAGCAGCCCATACAGGGGGGCCTACGAGCAGTACTTC
CDR3 protein: CASSPYRGAYEQYF

J gene: TRBJ2-1
clone size: -
D gene: -
V gene: TRBV28
CDR3 DNA: TGTGCCAGCAGCGACGGGCTGTACAATGAGCAGTTCTTC
CDR3 protein: CASSDGLYNEQFF

J gene: TRBJ1-2
clone size: -
D gene: TRBD1
V gene: TRBV28
CDR3 DNA: TGTGCCAGCAGCCAGGACAGGGCTGGCTACACCTTC
CDR3 protein: CASSQDRAGYTF

J gene: TRBJ1-5
clone size: -
D gene: -
V gene: TRBV28
CDR3 DNA: TGTGCCAGCAGTTTTTCACCATCAGGGGATCAGCCCCAGCATTTT
CDR3 protein: CASSFSPSGDQPQHF

J gene: TRBJ2-1
clone size: medium-sized
D gene: -
V gene: TRBV5-1
CDR3 DNA: TGCGCCAGCAGCTTGGGGGCCAACAATGAGCAGTTCTTC
CDR3 protein: CASSLGANNEQFF

J gene: TRBJ2-3
clone size: -
D gene: TRBD2
V gene: TRBV27
CDR3 DNA: TGTGCCAGCAGTTTATCAGTGGCGGGGGTGGCAGATACGCAGTATTTT
CDR3 protein: CASSLSVAGVADTQYF

J gene: TRBJ2-1
clone size: -
D gene: -
V gene: TRBV7-6
CDR3 DNA: TGTGCCAGCAGCTTAGCGAAAGGACGGTACAATGAGCAGTTCTTC
CDR3 protein: CASSLAKGRYNEQFF

J gene: TRBJ2-7
clone size: -
D gene: -
V gene: TRBV28
CDR3 DNA: TGTGCCAGCAGCCTACGAGGGGAAGGGGTCGAGCAGTACTTC
CDR3 protein: CASSLRGEGVEQYF

J gene: TRBJ2-5
clone size: few
D gene: -
V gene: TRBV4-1
CDR3 DNA: TGCGCCAGCAGCCACGGGGGTTACGAGGGAGAGACCCAGTACTTC
CDR3 protein: CASSHGGYEGETQYF

J gene: TRBJ1-4
clone size: -
D gene: TRBD1
V gene: TRBV6-1
CDR3 DNA: TGTGCCGTGGAGAGACAGGGGCATGGTGAAAAACTGTTTTTT
CDR3 protein: CAVERQGHGEKLFF

J gene: TRBJ2-1
clone size: -
D gene: -
V gene: TRBV6-5
CDR3 DNA: TGTGCCAGCAGTTACCGGCTGACCCCCAATGAGCAGTTCTTC
CDR3 protein: CASSYRLTPNEQFF

J gene: TRBJ2-1
clone size: -
D gene: -
V gene: TRBV27
CDR3 DNA: TGTGCCAGCAGTTTAGGCAATGAGCAGTTCTTC
CDR3 protein: CASSLGNEQFF

J gene: TRBJ2-5
clone size: -
D gene: TRBD1
V gene: TRBV27
CDR3 DNA: TGTGCCAGCAGTTGGGACAGGGGGCGGCAAGAGACCCAGTACTTC
CDR3 protein: CASSWDRGRQETQYF

J gene: TRBJ2-7
clone size: -
D gene: -
V gene: TRBV30
CDR3 DNA: TGTGCCTGGAGTGGACACGACTACGAGCAGTACTTC
CDR3 protein: CAWSGHDYEQYF

J gene: TRBJ2-1
clone size: few
D gene: -
V gene: TRBV4-3
CDR3 DNA: TGCGCCAGCAGCCAAGGGGCAGGGGCCAATGCTGAGCAGTTCTTC
CDR3 protein: CASSQGAGANAEQFF

J gene: TRBJ2-7
clone size: -
D gene: -
V gene: TRBV7-9
CDR3 DNA: TGTGCCAGCAGCTCCGACCCAGCCTACGAGCAGTACTTC
CDR3 protein: CASSSDPAYEQYF